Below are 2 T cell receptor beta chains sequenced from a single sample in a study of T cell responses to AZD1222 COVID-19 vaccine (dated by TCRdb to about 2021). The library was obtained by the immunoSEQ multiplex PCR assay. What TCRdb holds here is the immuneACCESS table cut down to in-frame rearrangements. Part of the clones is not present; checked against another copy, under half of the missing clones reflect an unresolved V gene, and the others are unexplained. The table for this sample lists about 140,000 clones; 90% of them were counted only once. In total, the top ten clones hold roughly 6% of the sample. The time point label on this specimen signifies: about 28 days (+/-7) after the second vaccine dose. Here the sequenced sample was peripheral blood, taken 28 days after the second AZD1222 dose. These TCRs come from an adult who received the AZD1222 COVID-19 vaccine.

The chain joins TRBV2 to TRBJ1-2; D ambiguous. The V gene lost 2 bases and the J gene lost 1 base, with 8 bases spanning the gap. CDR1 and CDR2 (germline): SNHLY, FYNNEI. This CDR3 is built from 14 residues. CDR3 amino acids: CASSETDFNYGYTF. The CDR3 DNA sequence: TGTGCCAGCAGTGAAACTGACTTTAACTATGGCTACACCTTC.

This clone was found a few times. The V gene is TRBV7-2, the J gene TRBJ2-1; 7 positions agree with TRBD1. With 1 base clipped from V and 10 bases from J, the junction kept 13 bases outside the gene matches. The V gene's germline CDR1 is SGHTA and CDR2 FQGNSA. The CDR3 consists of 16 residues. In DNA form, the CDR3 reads TGTGCCAGCAGCTTAGGACAGGGTCCGTGGGAAGGGGAGCAGTTCTTC. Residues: CASSLGQGPWEGEQFF.